This passage covers 20 T cell receptor beta chains from one sample sequenced in a study of cytomegalovirus exposure and HLA in healthy donors. Primers included in the PCR were 60 Vbeta and 13 Jbeta primers. Generated by immunoSEQ multiplex PCR, the TCRdb table keeps only in-frame clones and is missing some. Seen here are a few hundred thousand clones, about 85% observed once, and the top ten hold 10% to 13%. Sequenced input: PBMCs. These receptors all stem from a woman aged 50 to 60 in good health and CMV-seropositive.

This clone was counted once. CDR3 region: CASSWGVYQETQYF. The CDR3 DNA follows: TGTGCCAGCAGCTGGGGGGTCTACCAAGAGACCCAGTACTTC. The chain links TRBV7-8 to TRBJ2-5, with a possible D match to TRBD2 (6 bases). Trimming shortened V by 4 bases and J by 0 bases, and 9 bases separated the two germline ends. CDR1 and CDR2 from the germline V gene are SGHVS and FQNEAQ. The CDR3 totals 14 residues.

The chain joins TRBV28 to TRBJ2-2, with no clear D. CDR3 length equals 17 residues. V dropped 6 bases and J dropped 0 bases, with 17 bases sitting between them. Germline loops: CDR1 MDHEN, CDR2 SYDVKM. The CDR3 nucleotides are TGTGCCAGCAGCACTCCGAGCGACGGTTCGAACACCGGGGAGCTGTTTTTT. Amino acids: CASSTPSDGSNTGELFF.

A note on this clone: Sequence at one end of the junction differs from germline and may be a read error. The sample carries other DNA sequences with the same CDR3. The CDR3 sequence is CAGGQRNTEAFF. CDR3 coding DNA: TGCGCCGGAGGACAGAGGAACACTGAAGCTTTCTTT. This sequence joins TRBV6-1 and TRBJ1-1; the D gene is possibly TRBD1 (6 bases). The length of the CDR3 is 12 residues. Germline V CDR1 and CDR2: MNHNS, SASEGT.

This clone was detected only a few times. J is TRBJ1-6 and V is TRBV4-3; D uncertain. Germline V lookup: CDR1 LGHNA, CDR2 YSLEER. Trimming removed 3 bases at V and 10 bases at J, with 22 bases between. CDR3 size: 17 residues. The CDR3 DNA reads TGCGCCAGCAGCCAGGCCTTTTGGGGAGGACTGAGGTCACCCCTCCACTTT. Protein: CASSQAFWGGLRSPLHF.

The V call is TRBV19, the J call TRBJ1-2; D not certain. V lost 5 bases and J 8 bases, leaving 18 bases between the germline ends. Looked up from germline, CDR1 is LNHDA and CDR2 is SQIVND (reference sequence). The CDR3 is 14 residues long. In nucleotides, the CDR3 is TGTGCCAGTAGTTTCTCCGGGTCGCCGAGGGGCTACACCTTC. This gives the protein CASSFSGSPRGYTF.

This clone has a handful of counts. The chain joins TRBV19 to TRBJ1-2; D perhaps matches TRBD1 (5 bases). Germline V gene sequence: CDR1 LNHDA, CDR2 SQIVND (reference sequence). The V and J ends lost 11 bases and 6 bases respectively, with 19 bases between them. The CDR3 runs 13 residues. CDR3 amino acids: CASQRGGRDGYTF. Here the CDR3 DNA reads TGTGCCTCACAGCGGGGGGGTCGTGATGGCTACACCTTC.

The chain has TRBV10-1 and TRBJ1-1; possibly TRBD1 for D (6 bases). Germline lookup yields CDR1 WNHNN and CDR2 SYGVQD (reference sequence). The V and J ends lost 5 bases and 4 bases respectively, with 11 bases between them. This CDR3 contains 13 residues. CDR3 bases: TGCGCCAGCAGTTCGGGCAGGGGCACTGAAGCTTTCTTT. The encoded protein is CASSSGRGTEAFF.

V gene TRBV19 combines with J gene TRBJ1-1; D remains ambiguous. The CDR3 contains 13 residues. V gave up 3 bases and J gave up 5 bases, with 10 bases separating them. Looked up from germline, CDR1 is LNHDA and CDR2 is SQIVND (reference sequence). CDR3 amino acids: CASSMTRETEAFF. CDR3 coding DNA: TGTGCCAGTAGTATGACTAGGGAAACTGAAGCTTTCTTT.

This chain connects TRBV7-3 to TRBJ2-7; TRBD1 is a possible D gene (7 bases). The CDR3 has 16 residues. V shed 5 bases and J shed 1 base, with 18 bases lying between them. The germline V gene has CDR1 SGHTA and CDR2 FQGTGA. In DNA, the CDR3 is TGTGCCAGCAGCCCCTCAGGGGGGTGGGTTTCCTACGAGCAGTACTTC. It encodes CASSPSGGWVSYEQYF.

This clone was detected only once. The rearrangement joins TRBV27 to TRBJ1-6, with a weak D call TRBD1 (6 bases). Trimming took off 5 bases at V and 3 bases at J, with 14 bases between the two ends. Germline lookup yields CDR1 MNHEY and CDR2 SMNVEV (reference sequence). The CDR3 totals 16 residues. The CDR3 protein is CASSHRETLYNSPLHF. CDR3 nucleotide sequence: TGTGCCAGCAGTCACAGGGAGACCCTCTATAATTCACCCCTCCACTTT.

This clone was seen more than once but under ten times. This sequence joins TRBV6-5 and TRBJ1-4; TRBD1 agrees at 8 bases. Unmatched junction bases numbered 11, after V lost 7 bases and J lost 7 bases. The CDR3 covers 15 residues. Germline lookup yields CDR1 MNHEY and CDR2 SVGAGI. The CDR3 sequence is CASKRTTGAGEKLFF. The CDR3 bases are TGTGCCAGCAAGCGGACGACAGGGGCAGGTGAAAAACTGTTTTTT.

The rearrangement joins TRBV2 to TRBJ2-5, with 9 bases fitting TRBD2. The J call may be wrong; the DNA end is better matched by TRBJ2-7. Germline V gene sequence: CDR1 SNHLY, CDR2 FYNNEI. The CDR3 extends over 15 amino acids. The CDR3 reads CASSEGLAGVYEQYF. The CDR3 coding sequence is TGTGCCAGCAGTGAGGGGTTAGCGGGGGTCTACGAGCAGTACTTC.

The chain joins TRBV19 to TRBJ1-5; 8 bases align to TRBD1. The V gene end was trimmed by 4 bases and the J gene end by 4 bases; junction bases not matched to a gene: 9. From germline, CDR1 is LNHDA and CDR2 SQIVND (reference sequence). This CDR3 spans 16 amino acids. The CDR3 here is CASSKSQGVQNQPQHF. In nucleotides, the CDR3 is TGTGCCAGTAGTAAGTCACAGGGGGTTCAAAATCAGCCCCAGCATTTT.

The chain recombines TRBV28 with TRBJ2-7; tentatively, D is TRBD1 (5 bases). Germline V gene data show CDR1 as MDHEN and CDR2 as SYDVKM. The CDR3 is 13 amino acids. The V and J ends lost 5 bases and 3 bases respectively, with 11 bases between them. CDR3: CASSRQNGYEQYF. The CDR3, as DNA: TGTGCCAGCAGTAGACAGAACGGCTACGAGCAGTACTTC.

The DNA for the CDR3 is TGCGCCAGCAGCGAGGGAGGTCTAGAGAACGAGCAGTACTTC. It encodes CASSEGGLENEQYF. V usage is TRBV5-1 and J usage is TRBJ2-7; tentative D call: TRBD2 (6 bases). This CDR3 comprises 14 residues. Trimming removed 4 bases from V and 5 bases from J, with 16 bases in between. Germline loops: CDR1 SGHRS, CDR2 YFSETQ.

The chain uses TRBV2 and TRBJ1-2, with D maybe TRBD1 (6 bases). The CDR3 has 14 amino acids. From germline, CDR1 is SNHLY and CDR2 FYNNEI. V was cut by 6 bases and J by 4 bases, with 15 bases left in between. CDR3 DNA sequence: TGTGCCAGCAGGGACAGTGGAACCATCTATGGCTACACCTTC. Protein: CASRDSGTIYGYTF.

CDR3: CASSIGTSGENTQYF. DNA for the CDR3: TGTGCCAGTAGTATTGGGACTAGCGGGGAAAATACGCAGTATTTT. The chain is built from TRBV19 and TRBJ2-3, with 13 bases fitting TRBD2. The CDR3 covers 15 residues. J lost 7 bases, V lost 3 bases, and 4 bases had no gene match. Germline V gene lookup returns CDR1 LNHDA and CDR2 SQIVND (reference sequence).

The chain employs TRBV7-3 and TRBJ1-6; possibly TRBD1 for D (5 bases). Per germline, CDR1 SGHTA and CDR2 FQGTGA. This CDR3 comprises 16 residues. V was shortened by 0 bases and J by 9 bases, with 15 bases between the two germline ends. CDR3: CASSLTARQGGSPLHF. CDR3 sequence (DNA): TGTGCCAGCAGCTTAACCGCGCGGCAGGGCGGTTCACCCCTCCACTTT.

The chain has TRBV18 and TRBJ1-1; 8 nucleotides align to TRBD1. The CDR3 runs 14 residues. Germline lookup yields CDR1 KGHSH and CDR2 LQKENI. V dropped 6 bases and J dropped 5; count of bases not matched to a gene: 8. Here the CDR3 reads CASSNDRGDTEAFF. The CDR3 DNA is TGTGCCAGCTCGAACGACAGGGGTGATACTGAAGCTTTCTTT.

The genes are TRBV4-1 and TRBJ1-2; D call uncertain. Trimming pared 0 bases from V and 8 bases from J, leaving 16 bases between. The CDR3 runs 15 residues. CDR1 is MGHRA, CDR2 YSYEKL, per germline. CDR3 sequence: CASSQDGSARLGYTF. CDR3 bases: TGCGCCAGCAGCCAAGACGGGTCGGCACGACTGGGCTACACCTTC.